This T cell receptor (beta chain) derives from a study of blood T cell repertoires in COVID-19 (dated by TCRdb to the early 2020s). In the study overall: Samples covering the acute and convalescent phases of COVID-19 were provided by collaborators in the United States, Italy and Spain. Where available, HLA class I and class II types were obtained from metadata supplied by the sample provider rather than from assay-based typing. The dataset comprised deeply sampled blood TCRbeta repertoires from subjects exposed to, actively infected with, or recovered from COVID-19. The material from the prospective study consisted of cDNA or gDNA derived from T cells, B-cell-depleted T cells, or PBMCs. A de-identified subject ID, COVID-19 status, age in years and sex were almost always included in the sample metadata. Samples were obtained from the ongoing ImmuneRACE study (first 160 participants) and from roughly 1,300 subjects provided by 6 global collaborators. The repertoires were made available in a free public database intended to serve as a resource for research on the immune response to SARS-CoV-2. The full study reports these points: How much clinical and demographic metadata was included differed by source and by participant, and the metadata was provided uncurated.

At one collaborating source in Seattle, patients were enrolled during active infection and were followed longitudinally through the course of disease. Each collaborating institution followed its own protocols to collect whole blood in K2EDTA tubes. For TCRbeta analysis, collaborator samples were shipped as frozen whole blood, as isolated PBMCs, or as DNA extracted from either sample type. CDR1 and CDR2 were assigned from the germline V gene as SNHLY and FYNNEI. Spanning cysteine to phenylalanine, the CDR3 consists of 14 amino acids. Just CDR3 DNA is preserved here, 42 bases in frame from base 1. At the junction V is shortened by 7 bases and J by 1 base, with 12 bases in between. With respect to this clone: No antigen is known for it. Nothing much larger sits one base from this clone, and base qualities are not available.

TCRbeta CDR3 regions were amplified from genomic DNA using the immunoSEQ Assay, a bias-controlled multiplex PCR. On the authors' methods: Within the assay, amplification of reference gene primers was used to estimate how many nucleated cells each sample contained. To quantify the absolute abundance of each unique TCRbeta CDR3 rearrangement, sequence reads were collapsed and filtered. For each sample, productive Simpson clonality was calculated as the square root of Simpson's diversity index over productive rearrangements. TCRdb carries this immuneACCESS record with in-frame sequences only. Its versions omit some clonotypes, under half of them owing to an unresolved V gene in the studies checked, with the rest unexplained. The DNA was the basis for D and trimming; V, J and clone size are from that table. This sample gives about 170,000 clones in total; roughly 93% of them show up just once. The leading ten clones occupy roughly 5.3% of the sample.

This sequence uses TRBV2 and TRBJ2-3; possibly the D gene is TRBD2, per 6 matching bases. This sequence originates from a man between 18 and 35 years old with COVID-19, enrolled during active disease. Source material: peripheral blood. The sequence in DNA is TGTGCCAGCAAAAATAGCGGACGCACAGATACGCAGTATTTT. Its amino acids are CASKNSGRTDTQYF.